The 10 T cell receptor beta chains listed next were all sequenced from one sample in a study of T cell responses to AZD1222 COVID-19 vaccine. The assay was immunoSEQ multiplex PCR, and TCRdb's table has in-frame clones only and misses some. The data hold approximately 75,000 clones, with roughly 90% observed a single time. This sample comprised peripheral blood, obtained 28 days after the second AZD1222 dose. The receptors come from an adult who received the AZD1222 COVID-19 vaccine.

This clone has only one observation. The chain recombines TRBV29-1 with TRBJ1-2; 7 nucleotides match TRBD1. The germline V gene encodes CDR1 SQVTM and CDR2 ANQGSEA. V lost 6 bases and J lost 5; bases outside the gene matches: 9. This CDR3 is 13 amino acids long. The DNA for the CDR3 is TGCAGCGTCAAAAGACAGGGACCTTATGGCTACACCTTC. Translating gives CSVKRQGPYGYTF.

J is TRBJ2-3 and V is TRBV9; TRBD2 is a possible D gene (5 bases). V lost 0 bases and J lost 6, with 8 bases in between. Germline V gives CDR1 SGDLS, CDR2 YYNGEE. The CDR3 runs 13 residues. The CDR3 bases are TGTGCCAGCAGCGTAGCTAGCCGGGATACGCAGTATTTT. This sequence encodes CASSVASRDTQYF.

The chain employs TRBV4-1 and TRBJ2-3; TRBD2 aligns across 13 bases. The germline CDR1 and CDR2 sequences are MGHRA and YSYEKL. The CDR3 covers 18 residues. Trimming cost V 1 base and J 0 bases; bases outside gene matches: 4. CDR3 coding DNA: TGCGCCAGCAGCCAAGTGGGGACTAGCGGGGATAGCACAGATACGCAGTATTTT. Protein: CASSQVGTSGDSTDTQYF.

The rearrangement links TRBV14 to TRBJ2-7; D may correspond to TRBD1 or TRBD2 (5 bases each). Germline V gene lookup returns CDR1 SGHDN and CDR2 FVKESK. CDR3 length: 13 residues. The V and J ends lost 3 bases and 6 bases respectively, with 12 bases between them. CDR3 sequence (DNA): TGTGCCAGCAGCCACGGGACCGCCGGCGAGCAGTACTTC. Residues: CASSHGTAGEQYF.

V gene TRBV19 combines with J gene TRBJ1-2; tentative D call: TRBD1 (6 bases). This CDR3 has 14 amino acids. The V end lost 6 bases, the J end lost 4 bases, and 15 bases lay between the germline ends. The germline V gene encodes CDR1 LNHDA and CDR2 SQIVND (reference sequence). The CDR3 nucleotides read TGTGCCAGTAGGAGGACTGTACAGGGCTATGGCTACACCTTC. Its translation: CASRRTVQGYGYTF.

The J gene is TRBJ2-7, the V gene TRBV28, with D perhaps matching TRBD2 (7 bases). The CDR3 consists of 15 residues. V lost 8 bases and J 2 bases, leaving 19 bases between the germline ends. Germline lookup yields CDR1 MDHEN and CDR2 SYDVKM. The DNA for the CDR3 is TGTGCCAGCGGCCCGGCGGGGGCCGAACCCTACGAGCAGTACTTC. It translates to CASGPAGAEPYEQYF.

The CDR3 DNA reads TGCGCCAGCAGCTTATATGGCACTGAAGCTTTCTTT. Residues: CASSLYGTEAFF. The chain combines TRBV5-1 with TRBJ1-1; D unclear. V shed 2 bases and J shed 4 bases, with 6 bases lying between them. The CDR3 has 12 amino acids. Germline V lookup: CDR1 SGHRS, CDR2 YFSETQ.

The chain recombines TRBV19 with TRBJ2-2, with 7 nucleotides matching TRBD1. Per the germline V gene, CDR1 is LNHDA and CDR2 is SQIVND (reference sequence). The CDR3 consists of 15 residues. The V and J ends lost 2 bases and 6 bases, in that order; junction bases with no gene match: 6. The DNA of the CDR3 is TGTGCCAGTAGTATACTCGACAGGGCGGCCGGGGAGCTGTTTTTT. This sequence encodes CASSILDRAAGELFF.

In this sample, this clone turned up once. The chain uses TRBV11-2 and TRBJ2-1; tentatively, D is TRBD2 (7 bases). With 5 bases removed from V and 6 bases from J, the gap between germline ends came to 17 bases. From germline, CDR1 is SGHAT and CDR2 FQNNGV. The CDR3 covers 15 residues. CDR3 sequence: CASSLTGGPLNEQFF. CDR3 DNA sequence: TGTGCCAGCAGCCTCACCGGGGGGCCGCTCAATGAGCAGTTCTTC.

V is TRBV6-2 or TRBV6-3 and J is TRBJ1-2; D gene uncertain. The CDR3 consists of 11 residues. Germline-derived CDR1 and CDR2 are MNHEY and SVGEGT. Trimming removed 6 bases at V and 5 bases at J, with 7 bases between. The CDR3 is CASSQVYGYTF. Here the CDR3 DNA reads TGTGCCAGCAGCCAGGTGTATGGCTACACCTTC.